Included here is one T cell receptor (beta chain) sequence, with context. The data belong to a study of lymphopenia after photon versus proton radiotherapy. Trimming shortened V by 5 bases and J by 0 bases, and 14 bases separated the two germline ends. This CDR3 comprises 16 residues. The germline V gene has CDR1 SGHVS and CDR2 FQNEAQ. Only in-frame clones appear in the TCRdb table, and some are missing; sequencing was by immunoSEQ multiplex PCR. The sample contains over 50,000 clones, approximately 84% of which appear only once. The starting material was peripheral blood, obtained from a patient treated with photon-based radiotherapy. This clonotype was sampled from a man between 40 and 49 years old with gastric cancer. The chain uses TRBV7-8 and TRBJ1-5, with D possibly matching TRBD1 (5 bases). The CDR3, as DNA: TGTGCCAGCAGCCACAACCGGGACGGTAGCAATCAGCCCCAGCATTTT. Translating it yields CASSHNRDGSNQPQHF.